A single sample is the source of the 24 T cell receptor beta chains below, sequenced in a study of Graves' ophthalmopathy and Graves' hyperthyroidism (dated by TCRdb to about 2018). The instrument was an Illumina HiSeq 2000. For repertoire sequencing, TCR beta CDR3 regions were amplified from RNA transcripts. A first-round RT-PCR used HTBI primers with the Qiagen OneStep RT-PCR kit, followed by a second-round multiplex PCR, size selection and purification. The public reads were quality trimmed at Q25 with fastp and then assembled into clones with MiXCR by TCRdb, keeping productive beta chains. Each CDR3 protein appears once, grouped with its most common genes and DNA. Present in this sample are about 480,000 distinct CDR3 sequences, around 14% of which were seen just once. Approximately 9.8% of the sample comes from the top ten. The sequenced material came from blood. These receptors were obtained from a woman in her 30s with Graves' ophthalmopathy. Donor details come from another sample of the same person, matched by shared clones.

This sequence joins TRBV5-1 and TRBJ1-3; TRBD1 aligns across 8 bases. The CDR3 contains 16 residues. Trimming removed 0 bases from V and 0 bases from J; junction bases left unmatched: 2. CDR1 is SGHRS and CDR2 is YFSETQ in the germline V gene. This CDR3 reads CASSLDTGGSGNTIYF. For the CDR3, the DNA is TGCGCCAGCAGCTTGGATACAGGGGGCTCTGGAAACACCATATATTTT.

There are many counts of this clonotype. Here the CDR3 reads CSAYDRETQYF. CDR3 sequence (DNA): TGCAGTGCTTATGACAGGGAGACCCAGTACTTC. The chain combines TRBV20-1 with TRBJ2-5; D may be TRBD1 (6 bases). CDR1 DFQATT and CDR2 SNEGSKA come from the germline V gene (reference sequence). CDR3 length: 11 residues. The ends were cut back, 5 bases at V and 5 bases at J, with 9 bases in the middle.

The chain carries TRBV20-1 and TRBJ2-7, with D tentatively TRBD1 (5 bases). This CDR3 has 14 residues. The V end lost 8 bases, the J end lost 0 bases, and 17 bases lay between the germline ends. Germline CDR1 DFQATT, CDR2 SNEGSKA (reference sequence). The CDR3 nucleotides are TGCAGTAGTCTACAAACAGGTCTCTCCTACGAGCAGTACTTC. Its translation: CSSLQTGLSYEQYF.

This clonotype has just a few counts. The CDR3 spells CASSGTSGRKSNPYEQYF. The DNA of the CDR3 is TGTGCCAGTAGCGGGACTAGCGGGAGGAAAAGCAACCCCTACGAGCAGTACTTC. The chain joins TRBV19 to TRBJ2-7; 15 nucleotides line up with TRBD2. The trim removed 6 bases at V and 2 bases at J, leaving 11 bases unmatched. CDR3 size: 18 residues. Per the germline V gene, CDR1 is LNHDA and CDR2 is SQIVND (reference sequence).

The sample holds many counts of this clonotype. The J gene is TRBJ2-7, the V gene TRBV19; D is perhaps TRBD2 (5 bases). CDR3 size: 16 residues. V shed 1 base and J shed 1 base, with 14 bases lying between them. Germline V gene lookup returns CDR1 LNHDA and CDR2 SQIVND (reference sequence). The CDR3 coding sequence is TGTGCCAGTAGTATAGGAGGGAAGCGCCAATCCTACGAGCAGTACTTC. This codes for CASSIGGKRQSYEQYF.

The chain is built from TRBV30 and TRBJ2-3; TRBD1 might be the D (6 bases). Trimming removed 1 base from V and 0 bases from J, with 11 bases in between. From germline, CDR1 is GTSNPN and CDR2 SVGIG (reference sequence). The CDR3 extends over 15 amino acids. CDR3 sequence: CAWSGQVLSTDTQYF. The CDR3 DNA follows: TGTGCCTGGAGTGGACAGGTCCTTAGCACAGATACGCAGTATTTT.

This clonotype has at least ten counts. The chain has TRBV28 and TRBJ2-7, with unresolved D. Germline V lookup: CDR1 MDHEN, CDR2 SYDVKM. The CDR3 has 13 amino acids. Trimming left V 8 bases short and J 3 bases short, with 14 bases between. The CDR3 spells CASASRLLYEQYF. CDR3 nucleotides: TGTGCCAGCGCTTCGCGGTTACTCTACGAGCAGTACTTC.

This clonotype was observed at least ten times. As DNA, the CDR3 is TGTGCCACCCGCCGGAGGGCGGTTGGTGGCTACACCTTC. It codes for CATRRRAVGGYTF. The chain is built from TRBV28 and TRBJ1-2; D remains unclear. V lost 10 bases and J lost 7, with 19 bases in between. The CDR3 length is 13 residues. The V gene's germline CDR1 is MDHEN and CDR2 SYDVKM.

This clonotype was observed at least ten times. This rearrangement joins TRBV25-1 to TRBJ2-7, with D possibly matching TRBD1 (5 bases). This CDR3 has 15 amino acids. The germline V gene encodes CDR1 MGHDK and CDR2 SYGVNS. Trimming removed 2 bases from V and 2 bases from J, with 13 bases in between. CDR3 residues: CASSEGWQGPYEQYF. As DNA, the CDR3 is TGTGCCAGCAGTGAAGGGTGGCAGGGCCCCTACGAGCAGTACTTC.

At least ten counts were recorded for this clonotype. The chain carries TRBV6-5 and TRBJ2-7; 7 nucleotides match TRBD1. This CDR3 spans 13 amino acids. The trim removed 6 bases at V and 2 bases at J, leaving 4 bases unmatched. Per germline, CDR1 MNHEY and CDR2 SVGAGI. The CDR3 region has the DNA TGTGCCAGCAGAATTGACAGGGCCTACGAGCAGTACTTC. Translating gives CASRIDRAYEQYF.

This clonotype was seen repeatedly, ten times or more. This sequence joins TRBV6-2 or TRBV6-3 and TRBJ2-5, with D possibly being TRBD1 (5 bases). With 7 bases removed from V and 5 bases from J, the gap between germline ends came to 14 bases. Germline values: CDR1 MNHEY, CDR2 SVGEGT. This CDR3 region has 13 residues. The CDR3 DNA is TGTGCCAGCAATAGAAGACAGAGGGAGACCCAGTACTTC. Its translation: CASNRRQRETQYF.

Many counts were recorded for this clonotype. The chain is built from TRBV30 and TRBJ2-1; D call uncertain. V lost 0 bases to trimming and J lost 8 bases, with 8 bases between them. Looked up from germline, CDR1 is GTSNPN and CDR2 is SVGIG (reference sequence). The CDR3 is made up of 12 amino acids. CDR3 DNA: TGTGCCTGGAGTGTCCGCTTATATGAGCAGTTCTTC. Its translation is CAWSVRLYEQFF.

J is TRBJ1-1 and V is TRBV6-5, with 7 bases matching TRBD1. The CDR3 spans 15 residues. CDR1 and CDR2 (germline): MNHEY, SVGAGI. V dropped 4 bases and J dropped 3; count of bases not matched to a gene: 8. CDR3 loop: CASSSKAGGDTEAFF. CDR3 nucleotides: TGTGCCAGCAGTTCGAAAGCAGGGGGTGACACTGAAGCTTTCTTT.

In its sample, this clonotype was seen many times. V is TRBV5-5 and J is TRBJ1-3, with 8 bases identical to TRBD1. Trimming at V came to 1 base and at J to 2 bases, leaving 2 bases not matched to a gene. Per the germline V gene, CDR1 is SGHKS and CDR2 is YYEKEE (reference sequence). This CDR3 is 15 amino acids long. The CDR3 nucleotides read TGTGCCAGCAGCTTGCAGGGGGCGACTGGAAACACCATATATTTT. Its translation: CASSLQGATGNTIYF.

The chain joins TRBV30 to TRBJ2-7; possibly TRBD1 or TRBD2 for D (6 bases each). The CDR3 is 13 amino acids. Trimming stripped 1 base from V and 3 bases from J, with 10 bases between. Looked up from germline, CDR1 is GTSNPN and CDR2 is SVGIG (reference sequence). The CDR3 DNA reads TGTGCCTGGAGTGGGGGGGCAAACTACGAGCAGTACTTC. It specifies CAWSGGANYEQYF.

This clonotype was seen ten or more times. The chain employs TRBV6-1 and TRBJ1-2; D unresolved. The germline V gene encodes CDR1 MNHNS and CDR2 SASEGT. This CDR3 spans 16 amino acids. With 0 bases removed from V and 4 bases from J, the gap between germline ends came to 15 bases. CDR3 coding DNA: TGTGCCAGCAGTGAAGCGCTCCGGGGAGAACTCTATGGCTACACCTTC. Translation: CASSEALRGELYGYTF.

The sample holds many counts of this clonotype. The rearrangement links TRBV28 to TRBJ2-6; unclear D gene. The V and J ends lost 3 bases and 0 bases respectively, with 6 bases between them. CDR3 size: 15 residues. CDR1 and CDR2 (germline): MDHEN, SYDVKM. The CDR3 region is CASSFSNSGANVLTF. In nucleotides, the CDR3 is TGTGCCAGCAGTTTTTCAAACTCTGGGGCCAACGTCCTGACTTTC.

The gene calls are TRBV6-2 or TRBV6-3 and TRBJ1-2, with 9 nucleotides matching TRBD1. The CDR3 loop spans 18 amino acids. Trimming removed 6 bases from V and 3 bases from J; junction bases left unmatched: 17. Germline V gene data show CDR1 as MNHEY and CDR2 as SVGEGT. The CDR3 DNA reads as TGTGCCAGCAGAACGACAAGATACAGGACAGGGGATTACTATGGCTACACCTTC. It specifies CASRTTRYRTGDYYGYTF.

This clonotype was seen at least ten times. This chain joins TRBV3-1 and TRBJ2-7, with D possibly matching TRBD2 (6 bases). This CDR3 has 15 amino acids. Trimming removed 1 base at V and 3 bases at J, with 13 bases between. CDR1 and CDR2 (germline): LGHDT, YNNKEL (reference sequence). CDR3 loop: CASSQAAGIRYEQYF. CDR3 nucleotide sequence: TGTGCCAGCAGCCAAGCGGCGGGAATCCGCTACGAGCAGTACTTC.

DNA for the CDR3: TGCGCCAGCAGCCAAGGGGCTAGCGGGGACGAGCAGTACTTC. Translated: CASSQGASGDEQYF. The chain couples TRBV4-1 to TRBJ2-7; 9 bases fit TRBD2. The CDR3 length is 14 residues. Germline V gene lookup returns CDR1 MGHRA and CDR2 YSYEKL. The V segment lost 1 base and the J segment 5 bases; nucleotides outside the gene matches: 3.

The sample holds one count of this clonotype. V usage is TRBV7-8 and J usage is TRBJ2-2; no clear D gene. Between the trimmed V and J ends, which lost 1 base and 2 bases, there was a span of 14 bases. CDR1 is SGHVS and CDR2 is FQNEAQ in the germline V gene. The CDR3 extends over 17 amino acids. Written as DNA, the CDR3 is TGTGCCAGCAGCTTAGTCCTTCGGACGGCAAACACCGGGGAGCTGTTTTTT. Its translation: CASSLVLRTANTGELFF.

The CDR3 DNA follows: TGCGCCAGCAGCCCCCCGTGGGCTAACACAGATACGCAGTATTTT. Its translation: CASSPPWANTDTQYF. The rearrangement joins TRBV4-1 to TRBJ2-3; D call uncertain. The CDR3 loop spans 15 amino acids. Trimming removed 4 bases from V and 2 bases from J, with 13 bases in between. Germline V CDR1 and CDR2: MGHRA, YSYEKL.

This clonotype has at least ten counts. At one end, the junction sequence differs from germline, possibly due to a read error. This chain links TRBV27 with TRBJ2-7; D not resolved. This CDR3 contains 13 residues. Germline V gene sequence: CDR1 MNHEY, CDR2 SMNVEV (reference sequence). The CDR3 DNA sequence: TGTGCCAGCAGTTTATCCTCCCTCGACGAGCAGTGCTTC. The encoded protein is CASSLSSLDEQCF.

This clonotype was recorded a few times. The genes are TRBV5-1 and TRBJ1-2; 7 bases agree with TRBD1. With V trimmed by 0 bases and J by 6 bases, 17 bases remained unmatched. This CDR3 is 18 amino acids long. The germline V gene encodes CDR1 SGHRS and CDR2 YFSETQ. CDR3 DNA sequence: TGCGCCAGCAGCTTGGGCATTGGAGGGACAGTCTCCCTGCATGGCTACACCTTC. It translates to CASSLGIGGTVSLHGYTF.